This T cell receptor beta chain was sequenced during a study of T cell responses to AZD1222 COVID-19 vaccine. Trimming took 1 base from V and 0 from J, leaving 9 bases between them. The CDR3 covers 16 residues. Looked up from germline, CDR1 is KGHSH and CDR2 is LQKENI. Method: immunoSEQ multiplex PCR; TCRdb's copy keeps in-frame clones and lacks some. The sample records tens of thousands of clones, about 89% being singletons. The TCR sequence derives from an adult in good health. This rearrangement joins TRBV18 to TRBJ1-4; no clear D. The source was peripheral blood, collected on day 0 of MenACWY control vaccination. The CDR3 reads CASSPQDGATNEKLFF. As DNA, the CDR3 is TGTGCCAGCTCACCACAGGACGGTGCAACTAATGAAAAACTGTTTTTT.